The rows below give T cell receptor beta chains drawn from one sample of a study of blood T cell repertoires in COVID-19. Produced via immunoSEQ multiplex PCR; TCRdb's table is partial and in-frame only. The sample consists of over 150,000 clones, over 80% of them appearing once. What was sequenced was peripheral blood. These receptors all stem from a woman aged 80 or over with active or convalescent COVID-19. CDR3s leave out the opening cysteine and the closing phenylalanine or tryptophan.

cdr3_aa	v_call	cdr3_length	j_call
ASSLVDTYNSPLH	TRBV5-1	13	TRBJ1-6
ASSTSLLRGPSGANVLT	TRBV5-4	17	TRBJ2-6
AASRRVLGYT	TRBV11-3	10	TRBJ1-2
ARKWQGGEQY	TRBV10-3	10	TRBJ2-7
SATANYGYT	TRBV29-1	9	TRBJ1-2
AWSTGQGARQQY	TRBV30	12	TRBJ2-7
ASSQDSTLFLGQAAEAF	TRBV4-3	17	TRBJ1-1
ASSPLGGEREKLF	TRBV5-1	13	TRBJ1-4
ASSTHSTDTQY	TRBV12-3/TRBV12-4	11	TRBJ2-3
ASMSTENTEAF	TRBV7-3	11	TRBJ1-1
ASSYSGGQETQY	TRBV7-2	12	TRBJ2-5
ASSEHGGAATDTQY	TRBV9	14	TRBJ2-3
ASSPLGGTSGGAYNEQF	TRBV4-3	17	TRBJ2-1
ASSFSGGEAF	TRBV27	10	TRBJ1-1
AITGGTGTNTEAF	TRBV10-3	13	TRBJ1-1
ASSRDRGRDGYT	TRBV19	12	TRBJ1-2
ASTPGGSSNSPLH	TRBV19	13	TRBJ1-6
ASSTTGGYGYT	TRBV28	11	TRBJ1-2
SVEGGETTSTDTQY	TRBV29-1	14	TRBJ2-3
ASSIDDRVDSSYNSPLH	TRBV21-1	17	TRBJ1-6
ASSLATGMEAF	TRBV11-3	11	TRBJ1-1
ASSPTGYGYT	TRBV19	10	TRBJ1-2
ASLPGRGRWTEAF	TRBV19	13	TRBJ1-1
ASSANRDSET	TRBV18	10	TRBJ1-4
ASSRTGVMNTEAF	TRBV19	13	TRBJ1-1
ASSVQGVSGNTIY	TRBV9	13	TRBJ1-3
ASSPHRETNTGELF	TRBV6-2/TRBV6-3	14	TRBJ2-2
ASSLATGQGSPLH	TRBV7-9	13	TRBJ1-6
ASSPSDRGQQETQY	TRBV19	14	TRBJ2-5
ASSWTGGLQNEQF	TRBV6-2/TRBV6-3	13	TRBJ2-1
ASSEALKGDGYT	TRBV6-1	12	TRBJ1-2
ASRRDRGSSYNEQF	TRBV2	14	TRBJ2-1
ASSLVGAGDNSPLH	TRBV7-9	14	TRBJ1-6
ASSARRLRGVNTEAF	TRBV27	15	TRBJ1-1
ASSLGEAGRGTGELF	TRBV7-8	15	TRBJ2-2
ASSNLGQVSDEQF	TRBV25-1	13	TRBJ2-1
ASSHDAGGTEAF	TRBV3-1/TRBV3-2	12	TRBJ1-1
ASSLEGMRNEQF	TRBV7-9	12	TRBJ2-1
ASSPKASGDYSNQPQH	TRBV18	16	TRBJ1-5
ASQAGGAEAF	TRBV18	10	TRBJ1-1
ASSRGGGEAF	TRBV12-3/TRBV12-4	10	TRBJ1-1
ASSSSFLNQPQH	TRBV3-1/TRBV3-2	12	TRBJ1-5
ASGLEAGGAGGYT	TRBV12-5	13	TRBJ1-2
ASSEDGRGFGYT	TRBV6-1	12	TRBJ1-2
ASSRGTENTEAF	TRBV5-1	12	TRBJ1-1
ASSSLPLAGIGYEQF	TRBV19	15	TRBJ2-1
ASSIRQTDTQY	TRBV7-2	11	TRBJ2-3
AISDVGAPGEKLF	TRBV10-3	13	TRBJ1-4
ASSRQGQPGAETQY	TRBV7-2	14	TRBJ2-5
ASSPGQVDSPLH	TRBV19	12	TRBJ1-6
ASSDRGSTGELF	TRBV6-2/TRBV6-3	12	TRBJ2-2